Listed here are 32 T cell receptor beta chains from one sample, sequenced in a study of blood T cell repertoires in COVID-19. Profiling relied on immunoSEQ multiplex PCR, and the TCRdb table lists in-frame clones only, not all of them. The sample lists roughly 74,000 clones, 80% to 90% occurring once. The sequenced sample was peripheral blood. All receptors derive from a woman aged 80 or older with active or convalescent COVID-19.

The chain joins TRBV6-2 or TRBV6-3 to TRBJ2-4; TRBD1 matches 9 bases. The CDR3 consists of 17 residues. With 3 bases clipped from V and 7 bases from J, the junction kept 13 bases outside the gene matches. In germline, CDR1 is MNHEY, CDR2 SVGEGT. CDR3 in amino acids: CASSYNGQGPSRNIQYF. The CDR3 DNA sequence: TGTGCCAGCAGTTATAACGGACAGGGGCCCTCTCGGAACATTCAGTACTTC.

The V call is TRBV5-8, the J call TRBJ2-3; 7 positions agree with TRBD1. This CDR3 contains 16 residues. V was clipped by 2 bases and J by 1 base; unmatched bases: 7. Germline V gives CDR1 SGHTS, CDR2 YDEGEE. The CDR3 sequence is CASSFLTGLGTDTQYF. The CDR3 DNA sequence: TGTGCCAGCAGCTTCCTGACAGGGTTGGGCACAGATACGCAGTATTTT.

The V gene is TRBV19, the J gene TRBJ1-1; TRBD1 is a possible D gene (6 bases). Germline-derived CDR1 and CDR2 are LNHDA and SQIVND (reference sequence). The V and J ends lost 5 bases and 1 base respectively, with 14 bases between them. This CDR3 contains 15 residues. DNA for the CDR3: TGTGCCAGTAGTTTGGACAGCTTCTCGAACACTGAAGCTTTCTTT. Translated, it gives CASSLDSFSNTEAFF.

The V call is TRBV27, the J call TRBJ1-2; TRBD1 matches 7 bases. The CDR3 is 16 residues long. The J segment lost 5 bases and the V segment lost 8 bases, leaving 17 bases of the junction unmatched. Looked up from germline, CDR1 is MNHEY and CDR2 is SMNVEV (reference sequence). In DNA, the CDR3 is TGTGCCAGCGGGCTTTTTGGAGGGGGCTCATATTATGGCTACACCTTC. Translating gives CASGLFGGGSYYGYTF.

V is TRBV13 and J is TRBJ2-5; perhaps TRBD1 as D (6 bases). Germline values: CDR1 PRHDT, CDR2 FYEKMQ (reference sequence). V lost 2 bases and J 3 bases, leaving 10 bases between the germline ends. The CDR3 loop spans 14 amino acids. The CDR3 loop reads CASSLLYREETQYF. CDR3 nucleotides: TGTGCCAGCAGCTTACTTTACAGGGAAGAGACCCAGTACTTC.

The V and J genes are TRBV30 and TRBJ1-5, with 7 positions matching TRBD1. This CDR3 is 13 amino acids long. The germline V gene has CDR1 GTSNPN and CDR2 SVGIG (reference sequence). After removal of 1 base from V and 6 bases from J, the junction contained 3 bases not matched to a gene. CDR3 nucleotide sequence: TGTGCCTGGAGTGGACAGGGAGGTCAGCCCCAGCATTTT. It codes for CAWSGQGGQPQHF.

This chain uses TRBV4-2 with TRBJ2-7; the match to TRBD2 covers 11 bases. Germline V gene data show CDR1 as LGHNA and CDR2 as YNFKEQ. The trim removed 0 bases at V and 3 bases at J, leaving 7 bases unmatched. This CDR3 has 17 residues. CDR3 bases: TGTGCCAGCAGCCAAGATAGTACTAGCGGGAGACACTACGAGCAGTACTTC. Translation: CASSQDSTSGRHYEQYF.

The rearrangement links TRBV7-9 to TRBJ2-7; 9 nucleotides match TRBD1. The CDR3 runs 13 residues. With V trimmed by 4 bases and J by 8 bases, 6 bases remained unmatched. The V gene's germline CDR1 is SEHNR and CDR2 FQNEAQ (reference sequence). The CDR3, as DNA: TGTGCCAGCAGCTCTATGGGGACAGGGAAGCAGTACTTC. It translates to CASSSMGTGKQYF. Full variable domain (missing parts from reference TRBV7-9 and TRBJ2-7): DTGVSQNPRHKITKRGQNVTFRCDPISEHNRLYWYRQTLGQGPEFLTYFQNEAQLEKSRLLSDRFSAERPKGSFSTLEIQRTEQGDSAMYLCASSSMGTGKQYFGPGTRLTVT.

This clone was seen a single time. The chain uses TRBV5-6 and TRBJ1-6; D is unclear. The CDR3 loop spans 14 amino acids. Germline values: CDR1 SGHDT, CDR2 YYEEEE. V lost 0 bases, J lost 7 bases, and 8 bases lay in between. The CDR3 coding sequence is TGTGCCAGCAGCTTGGGGCGGTTCAATTCACCCCTCCACTTT. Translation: CASSLGRFNSPLHF.

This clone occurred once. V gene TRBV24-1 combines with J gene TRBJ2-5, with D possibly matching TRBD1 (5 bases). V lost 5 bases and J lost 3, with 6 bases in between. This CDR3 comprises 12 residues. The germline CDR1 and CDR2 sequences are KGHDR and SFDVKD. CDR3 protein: CATSGREETQYF. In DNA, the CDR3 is TGTGCCACCAGTGGCAGGGAAGAGACCCAGTACTTC.

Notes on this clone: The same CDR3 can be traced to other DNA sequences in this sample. The chain's CDR3 is CASSLGDRVSYEQYF. CDR3 sequence (DNA): TGCGCCAGCAGCTTGGGGGACAGGGTAAGCTACGAGCAGTACTTC. V gene TRBV5-1 combines with J gene TRBJ2-7, with 9 bases aligning to TRBD1. After removal of 0 bases from V and 3 bases from J, the junction contained 4 bases not matched to a gene. The CDR3 extends over 15 amino acids. Per the germline V gene, CDR1 is SGHRS and CDR2 is YFSETQ. The variable domain in full, with the rest retrieved from reference TRBV5-1 and TRBJ2-7, is KAGVTQTPRYLIKTRGQQVTLSCSPISGHRSVSWYQQTPGQGLQFLFEYFSETQRNKGNFPGRFSGRQFSNSRSEMNVSTLELGDSALYLCASSLGDRVSYEQYFGPGTRLTVT.

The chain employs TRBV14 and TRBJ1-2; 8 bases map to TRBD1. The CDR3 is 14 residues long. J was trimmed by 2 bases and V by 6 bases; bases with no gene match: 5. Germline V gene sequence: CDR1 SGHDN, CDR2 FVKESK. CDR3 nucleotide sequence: TGTGCCAGCAGTCCCCGACAGGGGAACTATGGCTACACCTTC. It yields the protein CASSPRQGNYGYTF.

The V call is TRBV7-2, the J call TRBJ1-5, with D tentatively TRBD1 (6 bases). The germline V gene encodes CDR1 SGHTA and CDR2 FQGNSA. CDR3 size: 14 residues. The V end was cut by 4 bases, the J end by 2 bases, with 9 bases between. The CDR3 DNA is TGTGCCAGCAGCTGGGCAGGGGGCAATCAGCCCCAGCATTTT. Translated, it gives CASSWAGGNQPQHF.

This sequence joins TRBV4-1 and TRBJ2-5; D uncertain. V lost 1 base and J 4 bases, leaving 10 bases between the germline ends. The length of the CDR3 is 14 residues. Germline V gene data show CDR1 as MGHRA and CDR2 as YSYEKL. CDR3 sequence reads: CASSQVARRETQYF. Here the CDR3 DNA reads TGCGCCAGCAGCCAAGTAGCCAGAAGAGAGACCCAGTACTTC.

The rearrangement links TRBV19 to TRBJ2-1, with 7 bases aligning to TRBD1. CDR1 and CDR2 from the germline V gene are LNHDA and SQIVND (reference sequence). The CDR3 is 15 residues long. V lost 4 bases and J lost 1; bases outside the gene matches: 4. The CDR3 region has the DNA TGTGCCAGTAGTACACAGGGGTGGTCCTACAATGAGCAGTTCTTC. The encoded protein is CASSTQGWSYNEQFF.

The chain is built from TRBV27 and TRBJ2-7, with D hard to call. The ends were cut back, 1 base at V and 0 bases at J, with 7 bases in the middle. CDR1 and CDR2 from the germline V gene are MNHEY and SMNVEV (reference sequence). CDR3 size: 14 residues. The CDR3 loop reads CASSLYISSYEQYF. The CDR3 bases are TGTGCCAGCAGTTTATATATTAGCTCCTACGAGCAGTACTTC.

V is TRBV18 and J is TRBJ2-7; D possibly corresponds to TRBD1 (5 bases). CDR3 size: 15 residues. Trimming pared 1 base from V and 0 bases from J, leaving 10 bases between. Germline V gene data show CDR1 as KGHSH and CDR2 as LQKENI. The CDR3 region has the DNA TGTGCCAGCTCACCACGGGTAGGGGACTCCTACGAGCAGTACTTC. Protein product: CASSPRVGDSYEQYF.

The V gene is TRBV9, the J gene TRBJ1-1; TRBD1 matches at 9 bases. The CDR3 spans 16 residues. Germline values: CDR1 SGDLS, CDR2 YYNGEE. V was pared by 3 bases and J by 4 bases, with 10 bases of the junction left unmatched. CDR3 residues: CASSARGQGRGTEAFF. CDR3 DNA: TGTGCCAGCAGCGCGCGGGGACAGGGTCGGGGCACTGAAGCTTTCTTT.

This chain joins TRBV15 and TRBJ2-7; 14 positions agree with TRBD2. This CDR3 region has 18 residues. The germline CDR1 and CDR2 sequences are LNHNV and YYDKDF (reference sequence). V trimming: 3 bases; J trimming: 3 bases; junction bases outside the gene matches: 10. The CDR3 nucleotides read TGTGCCACCAGCAGGGATGGGACTAGCGGGAGAAAACTCTACGAGCAGTACTTC. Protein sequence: CATSRDGTSGRKLYEQYF.

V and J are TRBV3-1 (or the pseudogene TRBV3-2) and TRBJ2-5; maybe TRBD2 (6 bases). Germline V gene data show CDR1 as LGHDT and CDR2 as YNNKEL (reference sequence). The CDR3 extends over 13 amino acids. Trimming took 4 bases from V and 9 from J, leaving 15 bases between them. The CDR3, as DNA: TGTGCCAGCAGCCCGGGACTCAAAGGGGCCCAGTACTTC. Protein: CASSPGLKGAQYF.

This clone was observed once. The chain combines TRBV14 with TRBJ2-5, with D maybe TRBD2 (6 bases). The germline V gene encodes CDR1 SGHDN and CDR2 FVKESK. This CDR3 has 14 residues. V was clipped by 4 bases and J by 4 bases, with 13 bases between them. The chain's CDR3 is CASSLAGNGETQYF. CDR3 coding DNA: TGTGCCAGCAGCCTCGCGGGAAACGGAGAGACCCAGTACTTC.

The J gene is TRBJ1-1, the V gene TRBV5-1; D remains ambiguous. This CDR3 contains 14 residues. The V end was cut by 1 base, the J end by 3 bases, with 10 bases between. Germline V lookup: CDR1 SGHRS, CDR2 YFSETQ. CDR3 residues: CASSLNGGDTEAFF. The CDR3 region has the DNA TGCGCCAGCAGCTTGAATGGCGGAGACACTGAAGCTTTCTTT.

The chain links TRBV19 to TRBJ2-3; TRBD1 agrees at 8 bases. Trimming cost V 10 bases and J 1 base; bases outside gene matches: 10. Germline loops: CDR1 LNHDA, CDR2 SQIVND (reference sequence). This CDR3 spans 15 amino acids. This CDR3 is CAIQDRAGGTDTQYF. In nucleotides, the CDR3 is TGTGCCATTCAGGACAGGGCAGGAGGCACAGATACGCAGTATTTT.

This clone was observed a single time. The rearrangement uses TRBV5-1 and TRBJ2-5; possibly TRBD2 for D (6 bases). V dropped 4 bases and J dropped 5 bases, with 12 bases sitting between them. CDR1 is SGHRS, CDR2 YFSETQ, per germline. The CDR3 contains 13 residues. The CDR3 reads CASSRDSKETQYF. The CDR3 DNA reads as TGCGCCAGCAGCCGGGACTCCAAGGAGACCCAGTACTTC.

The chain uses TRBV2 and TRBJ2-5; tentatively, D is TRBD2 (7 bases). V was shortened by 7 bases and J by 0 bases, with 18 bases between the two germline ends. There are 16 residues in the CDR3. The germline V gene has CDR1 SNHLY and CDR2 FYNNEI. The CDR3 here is CASIHGGRGYQETQYF. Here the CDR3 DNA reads TGTGCCAGCATTCACGGGGGGAGGGGGTACCAAGAGACCCAGTACTTC.

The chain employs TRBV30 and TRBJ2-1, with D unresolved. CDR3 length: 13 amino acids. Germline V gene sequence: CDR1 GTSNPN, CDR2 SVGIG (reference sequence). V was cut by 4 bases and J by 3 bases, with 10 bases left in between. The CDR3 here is CAWMATLYNEQFF. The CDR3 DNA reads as TGTGCCTGGATGGCCACCCTCTACAATGAGCAGTTCTTC.

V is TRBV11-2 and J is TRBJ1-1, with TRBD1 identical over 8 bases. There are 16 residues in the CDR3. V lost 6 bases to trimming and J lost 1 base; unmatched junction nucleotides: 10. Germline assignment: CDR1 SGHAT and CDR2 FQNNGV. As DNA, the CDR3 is TGTGCCAGCAGGGGAGACAGGGGAGTAACGAACACTGAAGCTTTCTTT. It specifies CASRGDRGVTNTEAFF.

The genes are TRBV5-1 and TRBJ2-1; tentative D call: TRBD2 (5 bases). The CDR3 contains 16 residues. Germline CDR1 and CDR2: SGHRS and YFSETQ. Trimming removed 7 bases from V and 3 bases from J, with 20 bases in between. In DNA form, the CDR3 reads TGCGCCAGCTCCCCATTCCGGGATAGCCTCTACAATGAGCAGTTCTTC. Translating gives CASSPFRDSLYNEQFF.

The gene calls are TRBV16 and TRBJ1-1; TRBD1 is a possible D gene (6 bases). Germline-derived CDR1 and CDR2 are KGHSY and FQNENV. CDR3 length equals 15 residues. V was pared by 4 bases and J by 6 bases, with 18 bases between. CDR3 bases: TGTGCCAGCAGCCGACCCTTCGGGGGGGCTGCTGAAGCTTTCTTT. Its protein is CASSRPFGGAAEAFF.

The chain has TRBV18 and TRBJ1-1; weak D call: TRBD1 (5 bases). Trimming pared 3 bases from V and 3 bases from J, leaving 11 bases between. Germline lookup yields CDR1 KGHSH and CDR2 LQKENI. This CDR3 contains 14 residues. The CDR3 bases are TGTGCCAGCTCACCTGGGGTAGGGGACACTGAAGCTTTCTTT. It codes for CASSPGVGDTEAFF.

CDR3 sequence: CASSPDRGYNEQFF. CDR3 nucleotide sequence: TGTGCCAGCTCACCGGACAGGGGGTACAATGAGCAGTTCTTC. The rearrangement links TRBV18 to TRBJ2-1, with 10 bases matching TRBD1. The CDR3 runs 14 residues. Trimming removed 3 bases from V and 4 bases from J; junction bases left unmatched: 0. Germline lookup yields CDR1 KGHSH and CDR2 LQKENI.

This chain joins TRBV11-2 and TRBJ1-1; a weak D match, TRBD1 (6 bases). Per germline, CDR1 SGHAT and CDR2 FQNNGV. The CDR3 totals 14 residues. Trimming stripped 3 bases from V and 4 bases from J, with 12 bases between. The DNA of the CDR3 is TGTGCCAGCAGCTTGGCAGGGGACGGCACTGAAGCTTTCTTT. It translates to CASSLAGDGTEAFF.